The rows below give T cell receptor beta chains drawn from one sample of a study of blood T cells in healthy people across ages. TCRdb analysed the 5' RACE reads with MiXCR anew, one entry per CDR3 protein. Here the sample spans about 650,000 distinct CDR3 sequences, 32% being singletons. Sequenced material: blood. The origin of the receptors is a woman older than 75 in good health. The CDR3 runs from the conserved cysteine through the conserved F or W. Fields, in order: D gene, J gene, V gene, clone size, CDR3 DNA, CDR3 protein. A D gene is named only where the DNA matches it firmly. Only part of the rows carry a size: once, few, many, or a class if the clone is expanded.

- TRBJ1-6 TRBV7-2 - TGTGCCAGCGCACGGGACAATAATTCACCCCTCCACTTT CASARDNNSPLHF
TRBD2 TRBJ2-3 TRBV7-2 few TGTGCCAGCAGCTTGACTAGCGGGGGCCTAGATACGCAGTATTTT CASSLTSGGLDTQYF
TRBD2 TRBJ2-7 TRBV11-3 - TGTGCCAGCGGCAGAGCGGGGAACACCTACAATGAACAGTACTTC CASGRAGNTYNEQYF
TRBD1 TRBJ2-1 TRBV6-6 many TGTGCCAGCACCCGTAGATTACAGGGGATCGGCGGCAATGAGCAGTTCTTC CASTRRLQGIGGNEQFF
- TRBJ2-3 TRBV5-1 - TGCGCCAGCAGCTTGGGCCCTGCCGCGGCCGGTCTAGGGGATACGCAGTATTTT CASSLGPAAAGLGDTQYF
TRBD2 TRBJ2-3 TRBV20-1 - TGCAGTGTTATACTAGCGGGAGCTGATACGCAGTATTTT CSVILAGADTQYF
- TRBJ2-1 TRBV6-2/TRBV6-3 few TGTGCCAGCAGTTACAAGGGGCATGGGCAGTTCTTC CASSYKGHGQFF
- TRBJ2-1 TRBV5-6 many TGTGCCAGCAGTCGTAGGGTGGGAGCGGCCGGCCTCAATGAGCAGTTCTTC CASSRRVGAAGLNEQFF
TRBD2 TRBJ2-2 TRBV7-3 - TGTGCCAGCAGCCCGACTAGCTACACCGGGGAGCTGTTTTTT CASSPTSYTGELFF
TRBD2 TRBJ2-1 TRBV6-6 - TGTGCCAGCAGTTACGCTCTAGCGGGGGGCCGGGGTGAGCAGTTCTTC CASSYALAGGRGEQFF
TRBD1 TRBJ1-5 TRBV5-6 few TGTGCCAGCAGCCGGCGGACAGGGACTAAACAGCCCCAGCATTTT CASSRRTGTKQPQHF
TRBD1 TRBJ1-2 TRBV28 - TGTGCCAGCACTTTGACCGGGACAGGGGGCGCAGGCTACACCTTC CASTLTGTGGAGYTF
- TRBJ2-7 TRBV20-1 many TGCAGTGCTAGAATTGTCTACGAGCAGTACTTC CSARIVYEQYF
TRBD1 TRBJ1-1 TRBV27 - TGTGCCAGCAGTTGGGGACAGGGGCTGAACACTGAAGCTTTCTTT CASSWGQGLNTEAFF
- TRBJ1-2 TRBV5-1 - TGCGCCAGCAGTCCCGGCGTTGCTAACTATGGCCACACCTTC CASSPGVANYGHTF
- TRBJ2-1 TRBV7-2 many TGTGCCAGCAGCTTAGGAGTGGCGGGGAGAGGCAATGAGCAGTTCTTC CASSLGVAGRGNEQFF
- TRBJ2-1 TRBV28 many TGTGCCAGCAATTCAGGGTACGAGCAGTTCTTC CASNSGYEQFF
- TRBJ1-2 TRBV12-3/TRBV12-4 - TGTGCCAGCAGTTTAGCCGCCGGGACAAGCAACTATGGCTACACCTTC CASSLAAGTSNYGYTF
TRBD1 TRBJ1-2 TRBV6-1 many TGTGCCAGCAGCCTGGACAGGGGGCAGCATGGCTACACCTTC CASSLDRGQHGYTF
- TRBJ2-5 TRBV12-3/TRBV12-4 many TGTGCCAGCAGAAGAGGGGGGCCAGAGACCCAGTACTTC CASRRGGPETQYF
TRBD1 TRBJ1-1 TRBV5-4 - TGTGCCAGCCGCCAGGACAGGGGGAGGACTGAAGCTTTCTTT CASRQDRGRTEAFF
- TRBJ2-5 TRBV5-6 many TGTGCCAGCAGCCACAGACAACTGATCCAAGAGACCCAGTACTTC CASSHRQLIQETQYF
TRBD1 TRBJ2-5 TRBV12-3/TRBV12-4 many TGTGCCAGCACCAACAGGGGACGGGAGACCCAGTACTTC CASTNRGRETQYF
TRBD2 TRBJ2-1 TRBV7-2 many TGTGCCAGCAGCTCTCGGACTAGCGGGGGGGCAATTGAGCAGTTCTTC CASSSRTSGGAIEQFF
- TRBJ2-3 TRBV18 - TGTGCCAGCTCACCGGACTATGCGACATCCAGCACAGATACGCAGTATTTT CASSPDYATSSTDTQYF
- TRBJ2-5 TRBV9 few TGTGCCAGCAGCCCACGTCCTTCGGGAGTGACCCAGTACTTC CASSPRPSGVTQYF
- TRBJ2-7 TRBV3-1 many TGTGCCAGCAGCCCGGGACTGGGCACCTACGAGCAGTACTTC CASSPGLGTYEQYF
- TRBJ1-1 TRBV30 - TGTGCCTGGATATGGGGGACTGAAGCTTTCTTT CAWIWGTEAFF
TRBD2 TRBJ2-3 TRBV6-2/TRBV6-3 - TGTGCCAGCAGCTTGAGGACTAGCGGCCTCACAGATACGCAGTATTTT CASSLRTSGLTDTQYF
- TRBJ1-5 TRBV12-3/TRBV12-4 - TGTGCCAGCCGCTATTTAGAGGGTCAGCCCCAGCATTTT CASRYLEGQPQHF
- TRBJ2-5 TRBV2 many TGTGCCAGCAGTCTTTATATGTGGACAGTCTCAGGGGAGACCCAGTACTTC CASSLYMWTVSGETQYF
- TRBJ2-3 TRBV15 few TGTGCCACCAGCAGAGATAAGTCCGCAGATACGCAGTATTTT CATSRDKSADTQYF
- TRBJ1-1 TRBV20-1 - TGCAGTGCTGGGCTTCCGGGGCTAGGACCTGAAGCTTTCTTT CSAGLPGLGPEAFF
- TRBJ1-2 TRBV28 few TGTGCCACCCGTACTAACTATGGCTACACCTTC CATRTNYGYTF
- TRBJ1-1 TRBV19 - TGTGCCAGTAGGGCGGGACATGCGAACACTGGAGCTTTCTTT CASRAGHANTGAFF
- TRBJ2-6 TRBV27 - TGTGCCAGCAGTTTAAAGGCAGGTTCGGGCTCTGGGGCCGACGTCCTGACTTTC CASSLKAGSGSGADVLTF
TRBD1 TRBJ2-5 TRBV14 many TGTGCCAGCAGCCAACGACAGGGCTATTACCAAGAGACCCAGTACTTC CASSQRQGYYQETQYF
- TRBJ2-7 TRBV28 once TGTGCCAGCAGTTCTCCAGGGAGATACGAGCAGTACTTC CASSSPGRYEQYF
- TRBJ2-7 TRBV6-1 many TGTGCCAGCAGTGAAGCGATGGGGGGGGGGCTTTTCTCCGAGCAGTACTTC CASSEAMGGGLFSEQYF
TRBD1 TRBJ1-2 TRBV6-1 few TGTGCCAGCAGCGGGGACAGGGGTAAGGGAGGCTACACCTTC CASSGDRGKGGYTF
- TRBJ1-5 TRBV19 few TGTGCCAGTAGTTCGCGGACAGATCAGCCCCAGCATTTT CASSSRTDQPQHF
TRBD1 TRBJ1-4 TRBV2 - TGTGCCAGCAGAGAAACGGGACAGCCGACCGAAAAACTGTTTTTT CASRETGQPTEKLFF
- TRBJ1-6 TRBV6-1 - TGTGCCAGCACCCCCCGAGGGGATTTAGGGTCACCCCTCCACTTT CASTPRGDLGSPLHF
- TRBJ1-1 TRBV12-5 - TGTGCTAGTGGTTTAAGGGGTGGCTCTGGCACTGAAGCTTTCTTT CASGLRGGSGTEAFF
- TRBJ2-1 TRBV29-1 few TGCAGCGTTGAAGGGTTGGGCAGGGGTCACTACAATGAGCAGTTCTTC CSVEGLGRGHYNEQFF
TRBD1 TRBJ1-5 TRBV19 - TGTGCCAGTAGTACCCTGGACAGGGACAATCAGCCCCAGCATTTT CASSTLDRDNQPQHF
TRBD1 TRBJ2-3 TRBV7-2 - TGTGCCAGCAGCCCACGGACAGGGATAGATACGCAGTATTTT CASSPRTGIDTQYF
TRBD1 TRBJ2-1 TRBV7-9 many TGTGCCAGCAGTTCGACTACGACAGGGGAGTTCTTC CASSSTTTGEFF
TRBD2 TRBJ2-1 TRBV7-2 few TGTGCCAGCACCCAGCTAGCGGGGGGCTTGAAGCAGTTCTTC CASTQLAGGLKQFF
- TRBJ1-2 TRBV6-1 - TGTGCCAGCAGTGAACAGCTTTTTCAGGGAACGGGCTATGGCTACACCTTC CASSEQLFQGTGYGYTF
- TRBJ1-6 TRBV6-5 few TGTGCCAGCAGAAAGACAGGCACCAATTCACCCCTCCACTTT CASRKTGTNSPLHF
- TRBJ2-5 TRBV2 many TGTGCCAGCAGGACCGGGACAAACCAAGAGACCCAGTACTTC CASRTGTNQETQYF
- TRBJ2-3 TRBV29-1 many TGCAGCGTTGAAGGGAGGGACACCTACACAGATACGCAGTATTTT CSVEGRDTYTDTQYF
- TRBJ2-6 TRBV15 many TGTGCCACCAGCAGAGGGAGAGGAACCGGGGCCAACGTCCTGACTTTC CATSRGRGTGANVLTF
TRBD1 TRBJ2-5 TRBV5-1 many TGTGCCAGCAGCAGGGGGACAGGGCAAGAGACCCAGTACTTC CASSRGTGQETQYF